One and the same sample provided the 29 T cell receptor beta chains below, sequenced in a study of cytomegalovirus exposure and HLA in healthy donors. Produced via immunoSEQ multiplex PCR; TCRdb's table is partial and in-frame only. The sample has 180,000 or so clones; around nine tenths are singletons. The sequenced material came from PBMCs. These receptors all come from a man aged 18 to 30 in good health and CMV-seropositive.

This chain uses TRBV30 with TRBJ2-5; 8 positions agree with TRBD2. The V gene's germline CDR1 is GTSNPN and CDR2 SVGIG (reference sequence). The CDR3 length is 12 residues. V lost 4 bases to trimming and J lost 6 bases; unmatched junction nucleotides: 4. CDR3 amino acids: CAWTAGGKTQYF. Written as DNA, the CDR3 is TGTGCCTGGACTGCGGGAGGCAAGACCCAGTACTTC.

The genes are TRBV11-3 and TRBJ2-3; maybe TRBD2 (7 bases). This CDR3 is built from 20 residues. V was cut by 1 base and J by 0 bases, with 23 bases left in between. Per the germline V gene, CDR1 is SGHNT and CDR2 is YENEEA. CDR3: CASSLGRAGHLNTSTDTQYF. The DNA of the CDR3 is TGTGCCAGCAGCTTAGGCCGAGCGGGACACCTAAACACTAGCACAGATACGCAGTATTTT.

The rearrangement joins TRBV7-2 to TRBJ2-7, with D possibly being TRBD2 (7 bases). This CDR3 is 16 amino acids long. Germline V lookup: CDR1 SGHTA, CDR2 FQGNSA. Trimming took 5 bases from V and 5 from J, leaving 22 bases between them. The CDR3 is CASSPSGGGSIHEQYF. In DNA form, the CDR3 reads TGTGCCAGCAGCCCCTCCGGGGGCGGGAGTATCCACGAGCAGTACTTC.

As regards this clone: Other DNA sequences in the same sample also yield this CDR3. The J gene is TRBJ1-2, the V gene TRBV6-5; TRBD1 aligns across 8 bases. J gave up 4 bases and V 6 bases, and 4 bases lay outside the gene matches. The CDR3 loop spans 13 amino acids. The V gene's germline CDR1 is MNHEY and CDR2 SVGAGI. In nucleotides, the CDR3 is TGTGCCAGCAGACCGGGACAGGCCTATGGCTACACCTTC. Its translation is CASRPGQAYGYTF.

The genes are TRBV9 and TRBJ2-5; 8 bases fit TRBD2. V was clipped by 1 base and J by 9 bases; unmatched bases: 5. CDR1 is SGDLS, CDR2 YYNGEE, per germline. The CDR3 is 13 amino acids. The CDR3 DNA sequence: TGTGCCAGCAGCGTAACAGCGGGAGTCCCCCAGTACTTC. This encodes CASSVTAGVPQYF.

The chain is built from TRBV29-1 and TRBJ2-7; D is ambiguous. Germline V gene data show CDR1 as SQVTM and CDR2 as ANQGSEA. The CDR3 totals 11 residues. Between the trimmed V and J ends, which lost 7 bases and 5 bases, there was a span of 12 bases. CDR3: CSGGQLNEQYF. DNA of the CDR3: TGCAGCGGCGGTCAGTTAAACGAGCAGTACTTC.

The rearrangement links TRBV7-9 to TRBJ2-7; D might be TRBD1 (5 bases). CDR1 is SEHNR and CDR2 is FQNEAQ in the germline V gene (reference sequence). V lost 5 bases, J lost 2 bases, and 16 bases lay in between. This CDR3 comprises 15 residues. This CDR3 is CASSPPGPEAYEQYF. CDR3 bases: TGTGCCAGCAGCCCACCAGGGCCCGAGGCCTACGAGCAGTACTTC.

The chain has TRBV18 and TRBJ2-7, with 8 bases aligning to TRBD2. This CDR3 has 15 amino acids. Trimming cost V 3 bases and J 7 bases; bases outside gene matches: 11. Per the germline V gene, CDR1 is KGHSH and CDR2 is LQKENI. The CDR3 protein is CASSPGISGSYEQYF. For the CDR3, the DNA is TGTGCCAGCTCACCCGGGATAAGCGGGAGCTATGAGCAGTACTTC.

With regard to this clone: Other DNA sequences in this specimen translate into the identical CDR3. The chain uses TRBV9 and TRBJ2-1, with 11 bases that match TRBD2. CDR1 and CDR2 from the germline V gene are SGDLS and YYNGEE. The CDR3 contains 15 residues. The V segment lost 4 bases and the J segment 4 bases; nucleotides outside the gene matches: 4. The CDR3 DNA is TGTGCCAGCAGCCTCGGGACTAGCGGATACAATGAGCAGTTCTTC. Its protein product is CASSLGTSGYNEQFF.

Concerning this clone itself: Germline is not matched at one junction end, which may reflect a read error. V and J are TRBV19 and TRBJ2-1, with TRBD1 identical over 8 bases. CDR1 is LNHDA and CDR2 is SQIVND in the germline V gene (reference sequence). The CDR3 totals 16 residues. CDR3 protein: CASSTTDRGVYNEQFF. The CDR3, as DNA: TGTGCCAGTAGTACAACAGACAGGGGAGTATACAATGAACAGTTCTTC.

The chain's CDR3 is CASSQVSGTSVHNEQFF. The CDR3, as DNA: TGTGCCAGCAGCCAAGTAAGCGGGACTAGCGTTCACAATGAGCAGTTCTTC. The chain carries TRBV4-2 and TRBJ2-1; 10 bases fit TRBD2. The CDR3 spans 17 residues. With V trimmed by 1 base and J by 5 bases, 8 bases remained unmatched. Germline V lookup: CDR1 LGHNA, CDR2 YNFKEQ.

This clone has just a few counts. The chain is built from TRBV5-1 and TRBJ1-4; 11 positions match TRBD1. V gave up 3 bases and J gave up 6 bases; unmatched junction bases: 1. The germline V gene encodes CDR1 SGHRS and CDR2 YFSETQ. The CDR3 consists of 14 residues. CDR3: CASSWGQGDEKLFF. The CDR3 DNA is TGCGCCAGCAGCTGGGGACAGGGGGATGAAAAACTGTTTTTT.

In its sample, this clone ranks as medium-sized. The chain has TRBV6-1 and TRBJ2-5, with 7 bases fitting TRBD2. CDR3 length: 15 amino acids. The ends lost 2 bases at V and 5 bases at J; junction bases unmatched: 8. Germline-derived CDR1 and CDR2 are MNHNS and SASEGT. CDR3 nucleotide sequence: TGTGCCAGCAGTGAAAATGTCCTGGGGGGGGAGACCCAGTACTTC. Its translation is CASSENVLGGETQYF.

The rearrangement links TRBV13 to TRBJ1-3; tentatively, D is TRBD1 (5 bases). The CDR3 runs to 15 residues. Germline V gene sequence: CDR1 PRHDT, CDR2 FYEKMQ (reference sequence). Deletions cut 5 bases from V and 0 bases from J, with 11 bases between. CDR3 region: CASSLDRHSGNTIYF. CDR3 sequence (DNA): TGTGCCAGCAGCCTCGACAGACACTCTGGAAACACCATATATTTT.

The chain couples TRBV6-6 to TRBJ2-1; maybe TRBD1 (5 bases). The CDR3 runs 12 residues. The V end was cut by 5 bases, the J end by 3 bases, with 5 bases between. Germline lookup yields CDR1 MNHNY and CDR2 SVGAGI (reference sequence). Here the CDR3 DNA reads TGTGCCAGCAGTGACAGCTACAATGAGCAGTTCTTC. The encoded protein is CASSDSYNEQFF.

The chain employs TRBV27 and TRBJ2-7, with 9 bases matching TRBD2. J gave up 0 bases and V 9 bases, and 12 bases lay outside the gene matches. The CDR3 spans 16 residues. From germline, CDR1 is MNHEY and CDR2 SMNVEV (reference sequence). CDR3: CASRSLTSGSSYEQYF. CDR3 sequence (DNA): TGTGCCAGTCGTAGCCTCACTAGCGGGTCCTCCTACGAGCAGTACTTC.

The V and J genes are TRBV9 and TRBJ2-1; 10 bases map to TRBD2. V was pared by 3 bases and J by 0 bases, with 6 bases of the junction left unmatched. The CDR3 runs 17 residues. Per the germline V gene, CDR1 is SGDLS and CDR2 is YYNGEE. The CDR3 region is CASSANPSGSSYNEQFF. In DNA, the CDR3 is TGTGCCAGCAGCGCAAACCCTAGCGGGAGCTCCTACAATGAGCAGTTCTTC.

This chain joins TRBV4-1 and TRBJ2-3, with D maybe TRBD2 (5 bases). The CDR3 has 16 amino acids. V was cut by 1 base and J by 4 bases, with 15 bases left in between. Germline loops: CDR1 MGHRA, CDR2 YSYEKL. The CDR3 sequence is CASSQVGSGTPDTQYF. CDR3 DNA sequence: TGCGCCAGCAGCCAAGTAGGCAGCGGTACCCCAGATACGCAGTATTTT.

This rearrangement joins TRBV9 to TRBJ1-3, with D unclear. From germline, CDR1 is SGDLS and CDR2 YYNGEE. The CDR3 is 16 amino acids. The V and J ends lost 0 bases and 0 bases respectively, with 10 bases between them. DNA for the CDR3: TGTGCCAGCAGCGTAGCTCTGGCCCCCTCTGGAAACACCATATATTTT. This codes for CASSVALAPSGNTIYF.

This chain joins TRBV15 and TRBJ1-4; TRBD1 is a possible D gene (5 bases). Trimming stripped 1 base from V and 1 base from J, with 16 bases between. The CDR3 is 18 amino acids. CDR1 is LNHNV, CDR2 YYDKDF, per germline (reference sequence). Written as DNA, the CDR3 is TGTGCCACCAGCAGAGTCCCGTCGGGAGGGGAAACTAATGAAAAACTGTTTTTT. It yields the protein CATSRVPSGGETNEKLFF. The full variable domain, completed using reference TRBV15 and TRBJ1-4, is DAMVIQNPRYQVTQFGKPVTLSCSQTLNHNVMYWYQQKSSQAPKLLFHYYDKDFNNEADTPDNFQSRRPNTSFCFLDIRSPGLGDTAMYLCATSRVPSGGETNEKLFFGSGTQLSVL.

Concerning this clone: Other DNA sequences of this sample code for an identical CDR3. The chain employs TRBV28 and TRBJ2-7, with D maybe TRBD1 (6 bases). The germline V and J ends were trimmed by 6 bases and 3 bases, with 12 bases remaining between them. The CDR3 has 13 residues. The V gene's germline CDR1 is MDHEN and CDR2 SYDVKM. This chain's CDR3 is CASRPGQNYEQYF. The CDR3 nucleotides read TGTGCCAGCAGGCCCGGACAGAACTACGAGCAGTACTTC. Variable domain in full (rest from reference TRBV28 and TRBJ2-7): DVKVTQSSRYLVKRTGEKVFLECVQDMDHENMFWYRQDPGLGLRLIYFSYDVKMKEKGDIPEGYSVSREKKERFSLILESASTNQTSMYLCASRPGQNYEQYFGPGTRLTVT.

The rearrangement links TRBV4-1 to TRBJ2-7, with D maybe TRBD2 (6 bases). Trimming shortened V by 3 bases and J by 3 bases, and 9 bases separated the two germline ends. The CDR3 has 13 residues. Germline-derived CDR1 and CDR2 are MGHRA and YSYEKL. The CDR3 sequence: CASSQRGNYEQYF. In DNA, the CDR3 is TGCGCCAGCAGCCAGCGGGGAAACTACGAGCAGTACTTC.

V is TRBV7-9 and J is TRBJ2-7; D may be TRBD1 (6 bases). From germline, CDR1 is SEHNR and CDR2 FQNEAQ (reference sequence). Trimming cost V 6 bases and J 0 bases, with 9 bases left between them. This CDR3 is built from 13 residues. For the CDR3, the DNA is TGTGCCAGCAGGCAACAGGGCTCCTACGAGCAGTACTTC. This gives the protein CASRQQGSYEQYF. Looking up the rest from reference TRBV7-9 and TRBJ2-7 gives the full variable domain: DTGVSQNPRHKITKRGQNVTFRCDPISEHNRLYWYRQTLGQGPEFLTYFQNEAQLEKSRLLSDRFSAERPKGSFSTLEIQRTEQGDSAMYLCASRQQGSYEQYFGPGTRLTVT.

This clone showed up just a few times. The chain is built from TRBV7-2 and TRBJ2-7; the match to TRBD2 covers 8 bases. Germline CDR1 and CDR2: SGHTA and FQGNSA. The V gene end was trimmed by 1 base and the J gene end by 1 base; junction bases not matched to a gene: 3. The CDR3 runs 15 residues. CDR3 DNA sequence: TGTGCCAGCAGCTTAGTACTAGCGGATTCCTACGAGCAGTACTTC. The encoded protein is CASSLVLADSYEQYF. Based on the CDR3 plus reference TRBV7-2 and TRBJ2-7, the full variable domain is GAGVSQSPSNKVTEKGKDVELRCDPISGHTALYWYRQSLGQGLEFLIYFQGNSAPDKSGLPSDRFSAERTGGSVSTLTIQRTQQEDSAVYLCASSLVLADSYEQYFGPGTRLTVT.

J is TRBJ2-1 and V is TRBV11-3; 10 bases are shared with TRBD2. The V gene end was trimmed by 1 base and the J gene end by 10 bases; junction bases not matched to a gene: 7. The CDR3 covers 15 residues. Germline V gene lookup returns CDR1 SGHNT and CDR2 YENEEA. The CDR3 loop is CASSLAFLAGEEQFF. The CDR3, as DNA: TGTGCCAGCAGCTTAGCGTTCCTAGCGGGAGAAGAGCAGTTCTTC.

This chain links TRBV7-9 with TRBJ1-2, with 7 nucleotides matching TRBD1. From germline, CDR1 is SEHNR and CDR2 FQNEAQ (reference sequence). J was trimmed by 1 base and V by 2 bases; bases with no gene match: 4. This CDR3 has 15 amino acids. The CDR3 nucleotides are TGTGCCAGCAGCTTAACAGGGGCCAATAACTATGGCTACACCTTC. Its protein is CASSLTGANNYGYTF.

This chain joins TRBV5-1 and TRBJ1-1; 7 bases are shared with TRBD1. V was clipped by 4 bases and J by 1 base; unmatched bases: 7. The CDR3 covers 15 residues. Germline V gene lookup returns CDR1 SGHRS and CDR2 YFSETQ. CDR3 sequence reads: CASSISGTANTEAFF. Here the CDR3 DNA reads TGCGCCAGCAGCATCTCCGGGACAGCGAACACTGAAGCTTTCTTT.

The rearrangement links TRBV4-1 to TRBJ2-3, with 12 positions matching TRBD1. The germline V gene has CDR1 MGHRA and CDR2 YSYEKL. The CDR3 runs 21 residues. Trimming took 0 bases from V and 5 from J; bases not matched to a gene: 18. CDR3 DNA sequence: TGCGCCAGCAGCCAAGATGCACCGGGACAGGGGGCCCGGGGTATAGGAGATACGCAGTATTTT. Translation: CASSQDAPGQGARGIGDTQYF.

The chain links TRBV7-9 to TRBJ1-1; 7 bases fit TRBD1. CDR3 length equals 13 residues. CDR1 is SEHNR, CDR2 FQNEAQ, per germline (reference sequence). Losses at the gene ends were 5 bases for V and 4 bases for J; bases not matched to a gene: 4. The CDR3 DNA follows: TGTGCCAGCAGCATGGCAGGGGGCACTGAAGCTTTCTTT. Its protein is CASSMAGGTEAFF.